One and the same sample provided the 16 T cell receptor beta chains below, sequenced in a study of shared clonotypes between healthy human individuals. Sequencing used immunoSEQ multiplex PCR; TCRdb keeps in-frame clones, though not all of them. Of millions of clones in the sample, about 95% were seen once. Sequencing input: naive CD4+ T cells sorted from blood. As to subset: CD45RA+ positively selected. These receptors all stem from a man aged 18 to 30 in good health.

This clone is a singleton in its sample. The chain carries TRBV10-3 and TRBJ1-6; weak D call: TRBD1 (5 bases). V lost 0 bases, J lost 5 bases, and 11 bases lay in between. Germline V gene sequence: CDR1 ENHRY, CDR2 SYGVKD. This CDR3 is 16 amino acids long. The CDR3 loop reads CAISESGQGNNSPLHF. As DNA, the CDR3 is TGTGCCATCAGTGAGTCGGGGCAGGGTAATAATTCACCCCTCCACTTT.

The rearrangement links TRBV30 to TRBJ2-5, with D perhaps matching TRBD1 (6 bases). CDR1 and CDR2 from the germline V gene are GTSNPN and SVGIG (reference sequence). The germline V and J ends were trimmed by 3 bases and 7 bases, with 18 bases remaining between them. The CDR3 contains 14 residues. The CDR3 here is CAWRITGTIGTQYF. The CDR3 nucleotides read TGTGCCTGGAGGATAACCGGGACAATCGGGACCCAGTACTTC.

The sample holds a few counts of this clone. The rearrangement uses TRBV25-1 and TRBJ1-6; the D gene is possibly TRBD1 (5 bases). V was pared by 4 bases and J by 8 bases, with 15 bases between. CDR1 MGHDK and CDR2 SYGVNS come from the germline V gene. This CDR3 comprises 15 residues. This chain's CDR3 is CASSAADRRDSPLHF. The CDR3 DNA sequence: TGTGCCAGCAGTGCCGCAGACAGAAGGGATTCACCCCTCCACTTT.

This chain joins TRBV9 and TRBJ2-7; 9 bases map to TRBD2. Germline CDR1 reads SGDLS; CDR2 reads YYNGEE. The CDR3 runs to 15 residues. The ends lost 3 bases at V and 4 bases at J; junction bases unmatched: 8. CDR3 sequence reads: CASSAQPGLAYEQYF. The DNA for the CDR3 is TGTGCCAGCAGCGCACAACCGGGACTAGCTTACGAGCAGTACTTC.

This sequence joins TRBV6-1 and TRBJ1-3; D uncertain. V gave up 1 base and J gave up 4 bases, with 8 bases separating them. This CDR3 is 14 amino acids long. The V gene's germline CDR1 is MNHNS and CDR2 SASEGT. In DNA form, the CDR3 reads TGTGCCAGCAGTGAAGGGGGTTGGGGAAACACCATATATTTT. Its translation is CASSEGGWGNTIYF.

This rearrangement joins TRBV7-2 to TRBJ2-1; the D gene is possibly TRBD1 (5 bases). CDR1 is SGHTA and CDR2 is FQGNSA in the germline V gene. The CDR3 has 14 residues. The V end was cut by 4 bases, the J end by 4 bases, with 11 bases between. CDR3 sequence (DNA): TGTGCCAGCAGCTCGCGACAGACGTACAATGAGCAGTTCTTC. This codes for CASSSRQTYNEQFF.

This chain links TRBV30 with TRBJ2-5; TRBD2 matches 8 bases. The CDR3 is 13 amino acids. CDR1 GTSNPN and CDR2 SVGIG come from the germline V gene (reference sequence). Trimming at V came to 2 bases and at J to 5 bases, leaving 4 bases not matched to a gene. CDR3 nucleotides: TGTGCCTGGAGTACTAGCGGAGGTGAGACCCAGTACTTC. It specifies CAWSTSGGETQYF.

The rearrangement links TRBV7-9 to TRBJ2-1, with D perhaps TRBD1 (6 bases). CDR1 and CDR2 (germline): SEHNR, FQNEAQ (reference sequence). V lost 4 bases, J lost 0 bases, and 10 bases lay in between. The CDR3 has 15 residues. The CDR3 coding sequence is TGTGCCAGCAGCTACGACAGGAGCTCCTACAATGAGCAGTTCTTC. Residues: CASSYDRSSYNEQFF.

In its sample, this clone was seen once. The rearrangement links TRBV6-6 to TRBJ2-7, with D possibly TRBD2 on 6 matching bases. This CDR3 has 13 residues. Trimming pared 8 bases from V and 5 bases from J, leaving 16 bases between. Per the germline V gene, CDR1 is MNHNY and CDR2 is SVGAGI (reference sequence). The CDR3 sequence: CASFAGLGHEQYF. The CDR3 region has the DNA TGTGCCAGCTTTGCGGGGCTGGGGCACGAGCAGTACTTC.

This clone occurred a few times. The V gene is TRBV6-1, the J gene TRBJ2-7, with D tentatively TRBD1 (6 bases). V lost 11 bases to trimming and J lost 7 bases, with 24 bases between them. Germline-derived CDR1 and CDR2 are MNHNS and SASEGT. The length of the CDR3 is 14 residues. Here the CDR3 reads CACSLDSARREQYF. The DNA of the CDR3 is TGTGCCTGTTCCCTGGACAGTGCCAGGCGGGAGCAGTACTTC.

The CDR3 region is CAISKVREGDEQYF. Written as DNA, the CDR3 is TGTGCCATCAGTAAGGTAAGGGAGGGCGACGAGCAGTACTTC. The gene calls are TRBV10-3 and TRBJ2-7; TRBD2 aligns across 7 bases. The CDR3 extends over 14 amino acids. The V gene end was trimmed by 5 bases and the J gene end by 5 bases; junction bases not matched to a gene: 9. The germline gives CDR1 ENHRY, CDR2 SYGVKD.

This sequence joins TRBV7-9 and TRBJ2-7; no clear D gene. V was pared by 5 bases and J by 3 bases, with 5 bases between. The germline CDR1 and CDR2 sequences are SEHNR and FQNEAQ (reference sequence). This CDR3 comprises 11 residues. DNA for the CDR3: TGTGCCAGCAGCCAAGACTACGAGCAGTACTTC. As protein: CASSQDYEQYF.

This rearrangement joins TRBV6-5 to TRBJ2-6; D call uncertain. Germline assignment: CDR1 MNHEY and CDR2 SVGAGI. There are 15 residues in the CDR3. V shed 6 bases and J shed 0 bases, with 9 bases lying between them. CDR3 protein: CASRSMASGANVLTF. Written as DNA, the CDR3 is TGTGCCAGCAGGTCAATGGCCTCTGGGGCCAACGTCCTGACTTTC.

The CDR3 loop reads CASSPSLTVTSGYNEQFF. CDR3 sequence (DNA): TGCGCCAGCAGCCCCTCACTTACGGTTACTAGCGGTTACAATGAGCAGTTCTTC. The rearrangement links TRBV4-3 to TRBJ2-1; the match to TRBD2 covers 8 bases. V lost 4 bases to trimming and J lost 4 bases; unmatched junction nucleotides: 15. The CDR3 is made up of 18 amino acids. The germline V gene has CDR1 LGHNA and CDR2 YSLEER.

This clone was counted between two and nine times. V is TRBV11-2 and J is TRBJ1-2; D not resolved. V was pared by 1 base and J by 12 bases, with 9 bases between. The CDR3 contains 11 residues. CDR1 is SGHAT, CDR2 FQNNGV, per germline. The CDR3: CASSLVTVHTF. CDR3 DNA sequence: TGTGCCAGCAGCTTAGTGACGGTCCACACCTTC.

This clone was observed a single time. The chain is built from TRBV10-3 and TRBJ1-1; the D gene is possibly TRBD1 (5 bases). Germline CDR1 and CDR2: ENHRY and SYGVKD. Trimming left V 10 bases short and J 2 bases short, with 17 bases between. This CDR3 contains 14 residues. The CDR3 protein is CATGLKGDNTEAFF. CDR3 bases: TGTGCCACAGGGTTGAAAGGGGATAACACTGAAGCTTTCTTT.